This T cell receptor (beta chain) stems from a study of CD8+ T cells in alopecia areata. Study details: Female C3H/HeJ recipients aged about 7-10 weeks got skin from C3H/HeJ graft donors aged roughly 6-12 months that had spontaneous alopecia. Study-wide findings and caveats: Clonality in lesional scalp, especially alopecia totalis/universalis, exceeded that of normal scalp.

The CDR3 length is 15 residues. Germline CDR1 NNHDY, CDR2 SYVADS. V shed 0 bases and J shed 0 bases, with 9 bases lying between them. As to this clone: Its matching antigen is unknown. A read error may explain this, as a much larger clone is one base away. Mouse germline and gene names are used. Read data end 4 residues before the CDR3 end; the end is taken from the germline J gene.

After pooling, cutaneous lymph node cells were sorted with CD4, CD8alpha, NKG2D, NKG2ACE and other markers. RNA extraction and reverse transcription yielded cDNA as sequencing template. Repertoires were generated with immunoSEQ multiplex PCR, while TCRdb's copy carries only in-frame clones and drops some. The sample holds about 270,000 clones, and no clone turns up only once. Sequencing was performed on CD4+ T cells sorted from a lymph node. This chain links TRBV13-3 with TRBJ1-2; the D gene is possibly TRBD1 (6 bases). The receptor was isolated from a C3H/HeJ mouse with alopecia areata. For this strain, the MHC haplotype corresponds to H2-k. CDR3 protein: CASSDVGTTNSDYTF. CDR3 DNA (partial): TGTGCCAGCAGTGATGTAGGGACAACAAACTCC.